This TCR beta chain was captured by sequencing in a study of T cells expressing NK-cell markers. Study results and caveats: In roughly 6 donors, dominant CD3+CD56+NKG2C+ clones formed roughly 1.0-7.0% of CD8+ cells.

For each CDR3 protein, TCRdb gives one entry from its re-call of the 5' RACE reads, without DNA. This sample's clone table lists fewer than 400,000 distinct CDR3 sequences. In the case of this clonotype: Antigen unknown.

CDR3 length equals 11 residues. This clonotype originated in a woman between 45 and 65 years old in good health. Sequenced material: blood T cells: a sorted CD56 or NKG2C T cell subset, CD4+ or CD8+ T cells, or bulk PBMC T cells (not recorded which). The chain has TRBV12-3 or TRBV12-4 and TRBJ1-4. The CDR3 is CASSSLGKLFF.